The TCR beta chain under discussion was sequenced for a study of blood T cell repertoires in COVID-19. This CDR3 region has 14 residues. V gave up 7 bases and J gave up 4 bases, with 16 bases separating them. Germline CDR1 is ENHRY and CDR2 is SYGVKD. Those who participated ranged in age from roughly 18 to 100 years and resided in about 24 US areas. The data were produced by immunoSEQ multiplex PCR, yet TCRdb's version contains in-frame clones alone and is incomplete. The data contain some 240,000 clones, about 86% of them singletons. Material for sequencing was PBMCs or T cells enriched from blood (not recorded which). V and J are TRBV10-3 and TRBJ1-2; D may be TRBD1 (5 bases). This TCR was recovered from a woman aged 40 to 50 with acute COVID-19. CDR3 DNA sequence: TGTGCCATCACCGTAGATCCCGGGGGCTATGGCTACACCTTC. It encodes CAITVDPGGYGYTF.